The 32 T cell receptor beta chains below all came from one sample that was sequenced in a study of T cell responses to AZD1222 COVID-19 vaccine. Clones were read by immunoSEQ multiplex PCR, and TCRdb kept only the in-frame ones, dropping some. The sample lists some 95,000 clones, around nine tenths occurring once. The starting material was peripheral blood, obtained on day 0 of MenACWY control vaccination. The receptors derive from an adult in good health.

The chain employs TRBV6-2 or TRBV6-3 and TRBJ2-7; D remains unclear. This CDR3 has 16 residues. Trimming pared 2 bases from V and 1 base from J, leaving 15 bases between. Germline V CDR1 and CDR2: MNHEY, SVGEGT. The CDR3 loop reads CASSYVAGHSSYEQYF. For the CDR3, the DNA is TGTGCCAGCAGTTACGTGGCAGGCCACTCGTCCTACGAGCAGTACTTC.

This chain links TRBV7-8 with TRBJ2-5; a weak D match, TRBD2 (7 bases). Germline lookup yields CDR1 SGHVS and CDR2 FQNEAQ. Trimming pared 8 bases from V and 5 bases from J, leaving 21 bases between. This CDR3 contains 15 residues. CDR3 in DNA: TGTGCCAGCTTTAGGATATTCGGGGGGCGTGAGACCCAGTACTTC. This codes for CASFRIFGGRETQYF.

The chain joins TRBV30 to TRBJ2-7; D is perhaps TRBD1 or TRBD2 (6 bases each). The CDR3 extends over 13 amino acids. The germline V gene has CDR1 GTSNPN and CDR2 SVGIG (reference sequence). Trimming left V 0 bases short and J 12 bases short, with 18 bases between. The DNA for the CDR3 is TGTGCCTGGAGTGTACGCGGGACACTTTCACGGTACTTC. Protein: CAWSVRGTLSRYF. The full variable domain, completed using reference TRBV30 and TRBJ2-7, is SQTIHQWPATLVQPVGSPLSLECTVEGTSNPNLYWYRQAAGRGLQLLFYSVGIGQISSEVPQNLSASRPQDRQFILSSKKLLLSDSGFYLCAWSVRGTLSRYFGPGTRLTVT.

Details on this clone: This CDR3 is also generated by other DNA sequences in the sample. V usage is TRBV4-1 and J usage is TRBJ1-2; D unresolved. Germline lookup yields CDR1 MGHRA and CDR2 YSYEKL. The ends were cut back, 1 base at V and 6 bases at J, with 9 bases in the middle. The CDR3 has 13 amino acids. CDR3 amino acids: CASSQVPADGYTF. Here the CDR3 DNA reads TGCGCCAGCAGCCAAGTTCCCGCGGATGGCTACACCTTC.

This chain connects TRBV12-3 or TRBV12-4 to TRBJ1-5; D not resolved. The CDR3 has 13 residues. The V end lost 3 bases, the J end lost 7 bases, and 10 bases lay between the germline ends. CDR3 nucleotides: TGTGCCAGCAGTTTTAGTCGAGGGCAGCCCCAGCATTTT. Amino acid sequence: CASSFSRGQPQHF.

J is TRBJ1-2 and V is TRBV27; possible D gene TRBD1, 6 bases. CDR3 length: 17 amino acids. CDR1 and CDR2 (germline): MNHEY, SMNVEV (reference sequence). V dropped 6 bases and J dropped 1 base, with 21 bases sitting between them. CDR3 sequence: CASRRTGTDPINYGYTF. Here the CDR3 DNA reads TGTGCCAGCAGACGAACAGGGACCGATCCTATTAACTATGGCTACACCTTC.

The table lists this clone with a count of one. This chain links TRBV4-1 with TRBJ2-5; D gene ambiguous. The CDR3 consists of 14 residues. V was cut by 4 bases and J by 1 base, with 10 bases left in between. Germline V lookup: CDR1 MGHRA, CDR2 YSYEKL. CDR3 in DNA: TGCGCCAGCAGCCTGCGGCAGGTCCAAGAGACCCAGTACTTC. Amino acid sequence: CASSLRQVQETQYF.

This chain uses TRBV5-1 with TRBJ2-7, with D perhaps TRBD2 (6 bases). V was shortened by 0 bases and J by 6 bases, with 13 bases between the two germline ends. Germline V CDR1 and CDR2: SGHRS, YFSETQ. The CDR3 length is 14 residues. The chain's CDR3 is CASSLETSGSEQYF. In DNA, the CDR3 is TGCGCCAGCAGCTTGGAGACTAGTGGTAGCGAGCAGTACTTC.

The rearrangement links TRBV5-5 to TRBJ1-2, with D unresolved. The CDR3 has 14 amino acids. The V gene lost 3 bases and the J gene lost 4 bases, with 13 bases spanning the gap. Germline V gene sequence: CDR1 SGHKS, CDR2 YYEKEE (reference sequence). The CDR3 region is CASSSNPGLYGYTF. In nucleotides, the CDR3 is TGTGCCAGCAGCTCCAACCCCGGGCTCTATGGCTACACCTTC.

CDR3 DNA: TGTGCCAGCAGAGTGGGGGGCGGATCCACAGATACGCAGTATTTT. Its translation is CASRVGGGSTDTQYF. This rearrangement joins TRBV3-1 (or the pseudogene TRBV3-2) to TRBJ2-3, with D possibly called TRBD1 or TRBD2 (6 bases each). Trimming took off 6 bases at V and 2 bases at J, with 15 bases between the two ends. CDR3 length: 15 residues. CDR1 and CDR2 from the germline V gene are LGHDT and YNNKEL (reference sequence).

The chain uses TRBV7-8 and TRBJ2-5; TRBD1 agrees at 8 bases. From germline, CDR1 is SGHVS and CDR2 FQNEAQ. V lost 3 bases, J lost 5 bases, and 5 bases stayed unmatched. The CDR3 is made up of 14 amino acids. CDR3 bases: TGTGCCAGCAGCTTGGTGGGACAGGAGGAGACCCAGTACTTC. Translation: CASSLVGQEETQYF. Using reference TRBV7-8 and TRBJ2-5 for the parts outside the CDR3, the full variable domain is GAGVSQSPRYKVAKRGQDVALRCDPISGHVSLFWYQQALGQGPEFLTYFQNEAQLDKSGLPSDRFFAERPEGSVSTLKIQRTQQEDSAVYLCASSLVGQEETQYFGPGTRLLVL.

The V gene is TRBV28, the J gene TRBJ1-3, with D possibly being TRBD1 (5 bases). The V and J ends lost 3 bases and 0 bases respectively, with 21 bases between them. Germline V gene data show CDR1 as MDHEN and CDR2 as SYDVKM. This CDR3 has 19 residues. The CDR3 coding sequence is TGTGCCAGCAGTTTCCATCCAGGGAGCCATTCAAGCTCTGGAAACACCATATATTTT. Translation: CASSFHPGSHSSSGNTIYF. The full variable domain, its missing parts supplied by reference TRBV28 and TRBJ1-3, is DVKVTQSSRYLVKRTGEKVFLECVQDMDHENMFWYRQDPGLGLRLIYFSYDVKMKEKGDIPEGYSVSREKKERFSLILESASTNQTSMYLCASSFHPGSHSSSGNTIYFGEGSWLTVV.

V usage is TRBV2 and J usage is TRBJ2-7; D gene uncertain. Germline-derived CDR1 and CDR2 are SNHLY and FYNNEI. V lost 8 bases, J lost 3 bases, and 8 bases lay in between. The CDR3 covers 11 residues. This chain's CDR3 is CASLYSYEQYF. CDR3 nucleotide sequence: TGTGCCAGCTTATACAGCTACGAGCAGTACTTC.

This chain links TRBV14 with TRBJ2-6, with D perhaps TRBD2 (6 bases). The CDR3 totals 18 residues. V dropped 4 bases and J dropped 0 bases, with 16 bases sitting between them. Germline CDR1 is SGHDN and CDR2 is FVKESK. The CDR3 spells CASSPRGPGNSGANVLTF. Here the CDR3 DNA reads TGTGCCAGCAGCCCGCGGGGCCCGGGAAACTCTGGGGCCAACGTCCTGACTTTC. Using reference TRBV14 and TRBJ2-6 for the parts outside the CDR3, the full variable domain is EAGVTQFPSHSVIEKGQTVTLRCDPISGHDNLYWYRRVMGKEIKFLLHFVKESKQDESGMPNNRFLAERTGGTYSTLKVQPAELEDSGVYFCASSPRGPGNSGANVLTFGAGSRLTVL.

Only one count was recorded for this clone. The chain combines TRBV6-1 with TRBJ1-3, with 9 bases fitting TRBD1. Germline CDR1 reads MNHNS; CDR2 reads SASEGT. This CDR3 has 16 amino acids. V was pared by 4 bases and J by 4 bases, with 8 bases of the junction left unmatched. The chain's CDR3 is CASSAQGQGIGNTIYF. The CDR3 DNA sequence: TGTGCCAGCAGTGCCCAAGGACAGGGGATAGGAAACACCATATATTTT.

V is TRBV27 and J is TRBJ2-3; 11 bases agree with TRBD1. Trimming at V came to 5 bases and at J to 4 bases, leaving 11 bases not matched to a gene. CDR3 length: 17 amino acids. In germline, CDR1 is MNHEY, CDR2 SMNVEV (reference sequence). DNA of the CDR3: TGTGCCAGCAGTGCCATTTGGACAGGGGGCGTCCCAGATACGCAGTATTTT. This codes for CASSAIWTGGVPDTQYF.

This clone was seen just once. The rearrangement uses TRBV6-5 and TRBJ1-4; D ambiguous. The CDR3 is 15 amino acids. Trimming removed 2 bases at V and 6 bases at J, with 13 bases between. Germline V gives CDR1 MNHEY, CDR2 SVGAGI. The CDR3 reads CASSYGGRRDEKLFF. For the CDR3, the DNA is TGTGCCAGCAGTTACGGAGGGCGCCGGGATGAAAAACTGTTTTTT.

This chain uses TRBV4-3 with TRBJ2-1; 9 nucleotides match TRBD2. Germline assignment: CDR1 LGHNA and CDR2 YSLEER. V was clipped by 0 bases and J by 4 bases; unmatched bases: 4. This CDR3 is 16 amino acids long. CDR3 protein: CASSQDPSGGYNEQFF. The CDR3 DNA reads as TGCGCCAGCAGCCAAGATCCCAGCGGGGGGTACAATGAGCAGTTCTTC.

V usage is TRBV19 and J usage is TRBJ1-5; weak D call: TRBD1 (6 bases). The CDR3 contains 12 residues. Per germline, CDR1 LNHDA and CDR2 SQIVND (reference sequence). Trimming removed 5 bases at V and 7 bases at J, with 9 bases between. The CDR3 protein is CASSETGQPQHF. In DNA, the CDR3 is TGTGCCAGTAGTGAAACAGGGCAGCCCCAGCATTTT.

V gene TRBV6-1 combines with J gene TRBJ1-5; D might be TRBD1 (5 bases). The CDR3 has 17 amino acids. V was pared by 3 bases and J by 0 bases, with 15 bases between. Germline assignment: CDR1 MNHNS and CDR2 SASEGT. The CDR3 DNA sequence: TGTGCCAGCAGTGACGTCAGGGTTCCCAATAGCAATCAGCCCCAGCATTTT. Its protein product is CASSDVRVPNSNQPQHF.

The rearrangement uses TRBV12-1 and TRBJ1-3; TRBD1, the table's D call, lacks a check against the DNA. TRBV12-1 is a listed pseudogene. The CDR3 contains 14 residues. The CDR3: CASAGTASGNTIYF. The DNA of the CDR3 is TGTGCCAGCGCCGGGACAGCCTCTGGAAACACCATATATTTT.

This clone showed up just once. The rearrangement joins TRBV6-5 to TRBJ1-1; D is undetermined. This CDR3 has 13 residues. V gave up 7 bases and J gave up 1 base, with 10 bases separating them. Germline CDR1 is MNHEY and CDR2 is SVGAGI. Here the CDR3 reads CASTDRQNTEAFF. CDR3 coding DNA: TGTGCCAGCACAGACCGACAGAACACTGAAGCTTTCTTT.

The genes are TRBV6-1 and TRBJ1-5; 7 bases match TRBD1. This CDR3 contains 16 residues. Germline-derived CDR1 and CDR2 are MNHNS and SASEGT. V lost 1 base to trimming and J lost 0 bases; unmatched junction nucleotides: 3. The CDR3 region is CASSEEGQYSNQPQHF. In DNA form, the CDR3 reads TGTGCCAGCAGTGAAGAGGGACAGTATAGCAATCAGCCCCAGCATTTT.

The chain combines TRBV4-2 with TRBJ2-1; D possibly uses TRBD1 or TRBD2 (6 bases each). The germline CDR1 and CDR2 sequences are LGHNA and YNFKEQ. The CDR3 sequence is 21 residues long. The ends were cut back, 0 bases at V and 2 bases at J, with 26 bases in the middle. The CDR3 sequence: CASSQDPGYGGANRPYNEQFF. DNA for the CDR3: TGTGCCAGCAGCCAAGATCCGGGATACGGGGGCGCGAATCGCCCCTACAATGAGCAGTTCTTC.

This chain links TRBV5-1 with TRBJ1-1; D possibly corresponds to TRBD1 (6 bases). The CDR3 contains 15 residues. The germline gives CDR1 SGHRS, CDR2 YFSETQ. V lost 5 bases, J lost 4 bases, and 18 bases lay in between. CDR3 DNA: TGCGCCAGCAGGAGGGACACCTTGGTGAGCACTGAAGCTTTCTTT. It is translated as CASRRDTLVSTEAFF.

This sequence joins TRBV7-3 and TRBJ1-1, with D unresolved. The germline gives CDR1 SGHTA, CDR2 FQGTGA. The CDR3 is 14 amino acids. Trimming removed 5 bases from V and 4 bases from J, with 14 bases in between. CDR3 amino acids: CASSLSRGGTEAFF. CDR3 coding DNA: TGTGCCAGCAGCCTAAGTCGGGGTGGCACTGAAGCTTTCTTT.

V usage is TRBV12-3 or TRBV12-4 and J usage is TRBJ2-7; 10 bases are a match to TRBD1. The CDR3 is 13 residues long. Trimming removed 5 bases from V and 7 bases from J; junction bases left unmatched: 5. The CDR3 nucleotides are TGTGCCAGCAGTGTCGGACAGGGGGGGGAGCAGTACTTC. Its translation is CASSVGQGGEQYF.

The gene calls are TRBV29-1 and TRBJ2-7; no definite D call. V dropped 5 bases and J dropped 2 bases, with 7 bases sitting between them. Germline V gives CDR1 SQVTM, CDR2 ANQGSEA. The CDR3 spans 11 residues. The CDR3 loop is CSVSSPYEQYF. DNA of the CDR3: TGCAGCGTTAGTTCCCCCTACGAGCAGTACTTC.

The rearrangement uses TRBV7-9 and TRBJ2-1; weak D call: TRBD1 (7 bases). Trimming removed 4 bases at V and 1 base at J, with 11 bases between. There are 15 residues in the CDR3. Germline V gives CDR1 SEHNR, CDR2 FQNEAQ (reference sequence). The CDR3 region has the DNA TGTGCCAGCAGCTCCAGGGGGGAATCCTACAATGAGCAGTTCTTC. Its translation: CASSSRGESYNEQFF.

The CDR3: CASSAGQGRYGYTF. CDR3 sequence (DNA): TGTGCCAGCAGTGCAGGACAGGGAAGATATGGCTACACCTTC. The V call is TRBV28, the J call TRBJ1-2; TRBD1 matches at 8 bases. From germline, CDR1 is MDHEN and CDR2 SYDVKM. The ends lost 5 bases at V and 5 bases at J; junction bases unmatched: 7. CDR3 length: 14 residues.

J is TRBJ1-2 and V is TRBV19, with TRBD1 matching 8 bases. Trimming cost V 5 bases and J 3 bases; bases outside gene matches: 8. Germline V gene sequence: CDR1 LNHDA, CDR2 SQIVND (reference sequence). This CDR3 has 15 amino acids. CDR3 nucleotide sequence: TGTGCCAGTAGTCCGGACAGGGTTCGGGACTATGGCTACACCTTC. Its translation is CASSPDRVRDYGYTF.

The gene calls are TRBV28 and TRBJ2-5, with 14 positions matching TRBD2. There are 16 residues in the CDR3. V dropped 4 bases and J dropped 7; count of bases not matched to a gene: 8. CDR1 and CDR2 (germline): MDHEN, SYDVKM. CDR3 DNA sequence: TGTGCCAGCAGTTACCCGACTAGCGGGGGGGCCGGGACCCAGTACTTC. The encoded protein is CASSYPTSGGAGTQYF.